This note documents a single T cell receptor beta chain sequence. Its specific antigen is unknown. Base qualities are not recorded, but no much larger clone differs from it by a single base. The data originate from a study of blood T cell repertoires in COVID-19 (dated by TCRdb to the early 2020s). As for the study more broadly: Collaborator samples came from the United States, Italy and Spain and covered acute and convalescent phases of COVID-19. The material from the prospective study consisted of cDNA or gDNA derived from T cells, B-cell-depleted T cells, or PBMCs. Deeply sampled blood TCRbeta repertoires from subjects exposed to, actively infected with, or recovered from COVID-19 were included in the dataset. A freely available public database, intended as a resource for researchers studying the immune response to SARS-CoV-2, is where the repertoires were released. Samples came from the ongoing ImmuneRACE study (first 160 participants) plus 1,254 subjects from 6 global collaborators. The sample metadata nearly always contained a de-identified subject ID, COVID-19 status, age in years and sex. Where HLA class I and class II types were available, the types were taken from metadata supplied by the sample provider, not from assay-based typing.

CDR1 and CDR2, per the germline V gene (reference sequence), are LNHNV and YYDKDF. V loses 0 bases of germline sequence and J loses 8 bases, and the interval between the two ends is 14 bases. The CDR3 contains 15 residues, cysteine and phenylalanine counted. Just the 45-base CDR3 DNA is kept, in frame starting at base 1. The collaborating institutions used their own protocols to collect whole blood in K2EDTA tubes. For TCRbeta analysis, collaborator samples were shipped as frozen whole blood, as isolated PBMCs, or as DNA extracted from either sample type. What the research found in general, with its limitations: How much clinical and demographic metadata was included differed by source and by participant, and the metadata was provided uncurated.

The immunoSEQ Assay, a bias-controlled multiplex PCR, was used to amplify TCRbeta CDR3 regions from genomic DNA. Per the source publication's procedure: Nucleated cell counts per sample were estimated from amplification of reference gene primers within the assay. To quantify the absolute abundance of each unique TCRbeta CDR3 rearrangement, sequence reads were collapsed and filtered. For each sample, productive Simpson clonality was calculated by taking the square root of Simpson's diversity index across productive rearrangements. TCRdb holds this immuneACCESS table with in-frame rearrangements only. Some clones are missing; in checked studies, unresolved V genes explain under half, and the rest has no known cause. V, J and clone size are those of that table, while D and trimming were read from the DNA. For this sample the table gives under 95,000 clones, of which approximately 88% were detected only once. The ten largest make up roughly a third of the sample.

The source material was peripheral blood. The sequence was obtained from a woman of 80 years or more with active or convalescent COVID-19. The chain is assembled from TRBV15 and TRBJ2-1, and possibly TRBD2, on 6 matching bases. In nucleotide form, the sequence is TGTGCCACCAGCAGAGATCGGCGGGGCTTCGATGAGCAGTTCTTC. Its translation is CATSRDRRGFDEQFF.